This TCR beta chain was found in a study of cytotoxic CD8 clonotypes in ibrutinib-treated CLL. Study-wide background: The patient breakdown showed fewer than twelve relapsed/refractory and around 16 treatment-naive cases, with approximately 18 IGHV unmutated.

The repertoire was sequenced with immunoSEQ multiplex PCR; TCRdb's copy has only in-frame clones and lacks some. The sample records around 10,000 clones, 70% to 80% being singletons. This TCR was sampled from a human donor with chronic lymphocytic leukemia. The source was PBMCs, collected at disease progression, from a patient treated with ibrutinib.

CDR3 amino acids: CASSTLHGVRGKLFF. The CDR3 DNA follows: TGTGCCAGCAGTACACTACACGGGGTAAGGGGGAAACTGTTTTTT. This sequence joins TRBV27 and TRBJ1-4, with D possibly matching TRBD1 (6 bases). The CDR3 sequence is 15 residues long. V was clipped by 5 bases and J by 11 bases, with 21 bases between them. From germline, CDR1 is MNHEY and CDR2 SMNVEV (reference sequence). Variable domain in full (rest from reference TRBV27 and TRBJ1-4): EAQVTQNPRYLITVTGKKLTVTCSQNMNHEYMSWYRQDPGLGLRQIYYSMNVEVTDKGDVPEGYKVSRKEKRNFPLILESPSPNQTSLYFCASSTLHGVRGKLFFGSGTQLSVL.